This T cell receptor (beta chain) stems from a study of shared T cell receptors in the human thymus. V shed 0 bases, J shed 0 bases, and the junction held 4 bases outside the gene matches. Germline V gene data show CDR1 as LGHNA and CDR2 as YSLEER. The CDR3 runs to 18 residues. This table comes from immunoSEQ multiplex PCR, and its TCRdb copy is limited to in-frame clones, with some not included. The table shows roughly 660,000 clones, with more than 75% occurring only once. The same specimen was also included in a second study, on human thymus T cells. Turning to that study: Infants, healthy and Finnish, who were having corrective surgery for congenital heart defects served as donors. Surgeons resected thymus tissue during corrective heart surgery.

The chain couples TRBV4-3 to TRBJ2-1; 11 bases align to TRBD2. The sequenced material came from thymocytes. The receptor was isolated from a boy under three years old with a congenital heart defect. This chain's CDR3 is CASSQDTSGGSSYNEQFF. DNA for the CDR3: TGCGCCAGCAGCCAAGACACTAGCGGGGGATCCTCCTACAATGAGCAGTTCTTC.